Sequencing of this T cell receptor (beta chain) was carried out in a study of blood T cell repertoires in COVID-19. About the research overall: The analysed material was cDNA or gDNA that came from T cells, B-cell-depleted T cells, or PBMCs.

The assay was immunoSEQ multiplex PCR, and TCRdb's table has in-frame clones only and misses some. The sample includes about 270,000 clones, roughly nine tenths of them seen just once. This TCR derives from a woman aged 25 to 39 with COVID-19, enrolled during active disease. The material sequenced was peripheral blood.

The CDR3 sequence is CASSLGLAHPDTQYF. The DNA of the CDR3 is TGTGCCAGCAGCTTGGGACTAGCCCACCCAGATACGCAGTATTTT. The gene calls are TRBV11-2 and TRBJ2-3, with TRBD2 matching over 9 bases. CDR1 is SGHAT, CDR2 FQNNGV, per germline. After removal of 3 bases from V and 4 bases from J, the junction contained 5 bases not matched to a gene. The CDR3 length is 15 residues.